Listed below are T cell receptor beta chains from one sample, sequenced in a study of T-cell reconstitution after alpha-beta-depleted transplantation in children. TCRdb used MiXCR to reprocess the PCR reads, holding one entry per CDR3 protein. The repertoire includes 450,000 to 600,000 distinct CDR3 sequences, 10% of them detected once, and 2% to 2.5% sits in the top ten. The material was PBMCs, obtained before TCRalphabeta/CD19-depleted stem cell transplant. Receptor source: a child younger than 10 with inherited bone marrow failure, due to receive a stem cell transplant. CDR3s leave out the opening cysteine and the closing phenylalanine or tryptophan. Fields, in order: clone size, V gene, J gene, CDR3 protein. Rows may omit the clone size; those that give it use once, few, many or a size class.

clone_size: many
v_call: TRBV18
j_call: TRBJ2-7
cdr3_aa: ASSPFAGTGGADEQY

clone_size: few
v_call: TRBV11-2
j_call: TRBJ2-3
cdr3_aa: ASSFLTSDTQY

clone_size: few
v_call: TRBV29-1
j_call: TRBJ2-2
cdr3_aa: SVGDGGELF

clone_size: NA
v_call: TRBV5-6
j_call: TRBJ2-7
cdr3_aa: ASTSTDPYEQY

clone_size: few
v_call: TRBV4-1
j_call: TRBJ2-2
cdr3_aa: ASSQDFPSTGELF

clone_size: many
v_call: TRBV29-1
j_call: TRBJ2-1
cdr3_aa: SLPRAGGSYNEQF

clone_size: many
v_call: TRBV10-3
j_call: TRBJ2-7
cdr3_aa: AISQVGTGVFYEQY

clone_size: few
v_call: TRBV27
j_call: TRBJ2-2
cdr3_aa: ASSPRRASGTGELF

clone_size: NA
v_call: TRBV28
j_call: TRBJ1-5
cdr3_aa: ASSLYDHKPQH

clone_size: many
v_call: TRBV7-9
j_call: TRBJ2-1
cdr3_aa: ASSLVGGWRGSNEQF

clone_size: many
v_call: TRBV7-2
j_call: TRBJ1-5
cdr3_aa: ASSLAHGDSNQPQH

clone_size: many
v_call: TRBV18
j_call: TRBJ2-3
cdr3_aa: ASSPLTSGTSTDTQY

clone_size: NA
v_call: TRBV4-1
j_call: TRBJ2-1
cdr3_aa: ASSRVGLYHEQF

clone_size: many
v_call: TRBV28
j_call: TRBJ1-1
cdr3_aa: ASIDRQETEAF

clone_size: few
v_call: TRBV5-4
j_call: TRBJ1-2
cdr3_aa: ASSNDRGALASYGYT

clone_size: many
v_call: TRBV20-1
j_call: TRBJ2-1
cdr3_aa: SARSGSRPHNEQF

clone_size: few
v_call: TRBV5-1
j_call: TRBJ2-7
cdr3_aa: ASSAEGPWSEQY

clone_size: many
v_call: TRBV12-3/TRBV12-4
j_call: TRBJ2-2
cdr3_aa: ASSPSGPNTGELF

clone_size: NA
v_call: TRBV10-3
j_call: TRBJ1-1
cdr3_aa: AISGMMNTEAF

clone_size: many
v_call: TRBV28
j_call: TRBJ1-5
cdr3_aa: ASSLWIAKLSNQPQH

clone_size: NA
v_call: TRBV5-1
j_call: TRBJ2-1
cdr3_aa: DSSLLDGRSPYNEQF

clone_size: many
v_call: TRBV29-1
j_call: TRBJ1-4
cdr3_aa: SVEGRGREKLF

clone_size: many
v_call: TRBV5-1
j_call: TRBJ2-1
cdr3_aa: ASSTSGSGYNEQF

clone_size: many
v_call: TRBV28
j_call: TRBJ2-1
cdr3_aa: ASSPGTSIYNEQF

clone_size: many
v_call: TRBV7-8
j_call: TRBJ2-3
cdr3_aa: ASSLAMAGLDTDTQY

clone_size: few
v_call: TRBV6-1
j_call: TRBJ2-7
cdr3_aa: ASSGTSRATEQY

clone_size: many
v_call: TRBV30
j_call: TRBJ2-7
cdr3_aa: AWSPRGAGDYEQY

clone_size: many
v_call: TRBV4-3
j_call: TRBJ2-1
cdr3_aa: ASSQAGTGGHEQF

clone_size: many
v_call: TRBV28
j_call: TRBJ1-5
cdr3_aa: ASSFDRVPGRPQH

clone_size: few
v_call: TRBV10-3
j_call: TRBJ2-2
cdr3_aa: AISELAGGTGELF

clone_size: NA
v_call: TRBV5-6
j_call: TRBJ2-6
cdr3_aa: ASSLLGRAGANVLT

clone_size: many
v_call: TRBV4-3
j_call: TRBJ2-5
cdr3_aa: ASSQGLAGALETQY

clone_size: many
v_call: TRBV20-1
j_call: TRBJ2-7
cdr3_aa: SATGPYEQY

clone_size: many
v_call: TRBV30
j_call: TRBJ2-6
cdr3_aa: AWSPRTVSYSGANVLT

clone_size: many
v_call: TRBV10-3
j_call: TRBJ1-1
cdr3_aa: AISDWGRDTEAF

clone_size: NA
v_call: TRBV30
j_call: TRBJ2-1
cdr3_aa: AWSVQSGHYNEQF

clone_size: many
v_call: TRBV28
j_call: TRBJ2-7
cdr3_aa: ASRKDSAEGYYEQY

clone_size: many
v_call: TRBV4-3
j_call: TRBJ2-7
cdr3_aa: ASSQAPGANYEQY

clone_size: many
v_call: TRBV6-2/TRBV6-3
j_call: TRBJ2-3
cdr3_aa: ATLAVSTDTQY

clone_size: many
v_call: TRBV6-5
j_call: TRBJ2-1
cdr3_aa: ASSYEARGYNEQF

clone_size: few
v_call: TRBV3-1
j_call: TRBJ2-5
cdr3_aa: ASSHSGGPQETQY

clone_size: many
v_call: TRBV30
j_call: TRBJ1-4
cdr3_aa: AWSADRGNEKLF

clone_size: many
v_call: TRBV3-1
j_call: TRBJ2-1
cdr3_aa: ASSQPGLAGVNEQF

clone_size: many
v_call: TRBV3-1
j_call: TRBJ1-5
cdr3_aa: ASSPLLGNQPQH

clone_size: few
v_call: TRBV19
j_call: TRBJ1-2
cdr3_aa: ASTPDRGYGYT

clone_size: NA
v_call: TRBV20-1
j_call: TRBJ2-1
cdr3_aa: SARDPGLAGGVRNEQF